What follows are 3 T cell receptor beta chains derived from one specimen sequenced in a study of blood T cell repertoires in COVID-19. The repertoire was sequenced with immunoSEQ multiplex PCR; TCRdb's copy has only in-frame clones and lacks some. This sample has under 250,000 clones, with over 90% found just once. The sequenced material came from peripheral blood. Source of these receptors: a man aged 25 to 40 with COVID-19, enrolled during active disease.

The chain combines TRBV7-9 with TRBJ2-1, with a tentative D call TRBD1 (7 bases). CDR3 length equals 19 residues. Germline V CDR1 and CDR2: SEHNR, FQNEAQ (reference sequence). V lost 6 bases and J lost 7, with 31 bases in between. DNA for the CDR3: TGTGCCAGCAGTCCCAGGGGGGTGGAGCGGCAGGGGATAGGGAATGAGCAGTTCTTC. Encoded protein: CASSPRGVERQGIGNEQFF.

This clone was found once. This chain joins TRBV7-2 and TRBJ1-3, with D possibly TRBD1 on 6 matching bases. Trimming took 2 bases from V and 7 from J, leaving 12 bases between them. The CDR3 spans 14 residues. CDR1 is SGHTA, CDR2 FQGNSA, per germline. CDR3 DNA: TGTGCCAGCAGCTTATACAGGGTTGGGAACACCATATATTTT. Encoded protein: CASSLYRVGNTIYF.

The chain is built from TRBV2 and TRBJ1-2, with 9 positions matching TRBD1. Germline CDR1 SNHLY, CDR2 FYNNEI. The CDR3 extends over 15 amino acids. J was trimmed by 5 bases and V by 3 bases; bases with no gene match: 7. CDR3 DNA: TGTGCCAGCAGTGAGACCCCGACAGGGGGTTATGGCTACACCTTC. This translates into CASSETPTGGYGYTF. Using reference TRBV2 and TRBJ1-2 for the parts outside the CDR3, the full variable domain is EPEVTQTPSHQVTQMGQEVILRCVPISNHLYFYWYRQILGQKVEFLVSFYNNEISEKSEIFDDQFSVERPDGSNFTLKIRSTKLEDSAMYFCASSETPTGGYGYTFGSGTRLTVV.